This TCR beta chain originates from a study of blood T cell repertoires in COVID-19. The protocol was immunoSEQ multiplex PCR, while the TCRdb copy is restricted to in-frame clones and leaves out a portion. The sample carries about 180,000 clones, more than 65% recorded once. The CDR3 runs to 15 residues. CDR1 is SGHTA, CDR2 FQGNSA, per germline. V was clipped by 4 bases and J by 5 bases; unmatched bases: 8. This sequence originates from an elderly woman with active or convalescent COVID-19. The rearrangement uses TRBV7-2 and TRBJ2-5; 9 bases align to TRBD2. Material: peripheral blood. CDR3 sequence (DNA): TGTGCCAGCAGCTCGGGTAGCGGGAGTGGGGAGACCCAGTACTTC. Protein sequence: CASSSGSGSGETQYF.